This entry lists 19 T cell receptor beta chains sequenced from one sample in a study of control samples from healthy donors and cancer patients. Clones were sequenced by immunoSEQ multiplex PCR, and TCRdb holds only the in-frame ones, with some missing. The sample lists 150,000 to 200,000 clones; roughly 92% were seen once. The sample consisted of blood. The receptors originated from a man aged 30 to 45 in good health.

This clone has more than one count but fewer than ten. J is TRBJ1-1 and V is TRBV19; D unresolved. Trimming took 4 bases from V and 1 from J, leaving 7 bases between them. CDR1 and CDR2 from the germline V gene are LNHDA and SQIVND (reference sequence). The CDR3 runs to 13 residues. The CDR3 DNA sequence: TGTGCCAGTAGTAATGTGGGGAACACTGAAGCTTTCTTT. Translated: CASSNVGNTEAFF.

The chain carries TRBV4-2 and TRBJ2-1, with D unclear. CDR1 is LGHNA, CDR2 YNFKEQ, per germline. Trimming removed 3 bases from V and 7 bases from J, with 10 bases in between. CDR3 length: 13 residues. The CDR3 region has the DNA TGTGCCAGCAGCCATTCTGGGCCAAATGAGCAGTTCTTC. Translating it yields CASSHSGPNEQFF.

The chain recombines TRBV27 with TRBJ2-1; tentatively, D is TRBD1 or TRBD2 (5 bases each). CDR3 length equals 14 residues. The V gene's germline CDR1 is MNHEY and CDR2 SMNVEV (reference sequence). Trimming cost V 0 bases and J 8 bases, with 11 bases left between them. In DNA, the CDR3 is TGTGCCAGCAGTTTATCGAGGGGATCGTATGAGCAGTTCTTC. Amino acids: CASSLSRGSYEQFF.

J is TRBJ1-5 and V is TRBV19; D is perhaps TRBD1 (5 bases). The ends were cut back, 10 bases at V and 2 bases at J, with 18 bases in the middle. The CDR3 runs to 15 residues. The germline gives CDR1 LNHDA, CDR2 SQIVND (reference sequence). CDR3: CATKALGAGNQPQHF. The DNA of the CDR3 is TGTGCCACCAAGGCCCTAGGGGCGGGCAATCAGCCCCAGCATTTT.

The chain links TRBV28 to TRBJ1-6; the D gene is possibly TRBD1 (6 bases). In germline, CDR1 is MDHEN, CDR2 SYDVKM. V dropped 6 bases and J dropped 13 bases, with 13 bases sitting between them. The CDR3 contains 12 residues. The CDR3 DNA is TGTGCCAGCAGGTCAGGGGCCGGCCCCCTCCACTTT. This encodes CASRSGAGPLHF.

This clone was picked up one time. The chain is built from TRBV11-2 and TRBJ2-1, with 14 bases fitting TRBD2. The junction had 6 bases not matched to a gene; V was cut back by 5 bases and J by 9 bases. The CDR3 extends over 15 amino acids. Germline lookup yields CDR1 SGHAT and CDR2 FQNNGV. The CDR3 spells CASSIGTSGSIEQFF. CDR3 coding DNA: TGTGCCAGCAGCATCGGGACTAGCGGGAGTATTGAGCAGTTCTTC.

This clone was recorded once. The CDR3: CASSLSAGKQETQYF. DNA for the CDR3: TGTGCCAGCAGTTTATCAGCGGGGAAACAAGAGACCCAGTACTTC. The genes are TRBV27 and TRBJ2-5; 7 bases are a match to TRBD2. Unmatched junction bases numbered 3, after V lost 0 bases and J lost 2 bases. CDR3 length equals 15 residues. The germline CDR1 and CDR2 sequences are MNHEY and SMNVEV (reference sequence).

This clone has just one count. V usage is TRBV2 and J usage is TRBJ1-1, with D maybe TRBD1 (5 bases). The CDR3 is 13 residues long. The V end was cut by 3 bases, the J end by 2 bases, with 7 bases between. Germline V gives CDR1 SNHLY, CDR2 FYNNEI. The CDR3 coding sequence is TGTGCCAGCAGTGATCAGGGTAACACTGAAGCTTTCTTT. Amino acids: CASSDQGNTEAFF.

The genes are TRBV30 and TRBJ2-7; 9 bases agree with TRBD1. J lost 6 bases, V lost 1 base, and 4 bases had no gene match. Germline V gene lookup returns CDR1 GTSNPN and CDR2 SVGIG (reference sequence). The CDR3 is made up of 13 amino acids. The CDR3 loop is CAWSEQGALEQYF. In nucleotides, the CDR3 is TGTGCCTGGAGTGAACAGGGGGCTCTCGAGCAGTACTTC.

The chain links TRBV6-2 or TRBV6-3 to TRBJ2-1, with 9 bases matching TRBD2. The CDR3 sequence is 15 residues long. The germline CDR1 and CDR2 sequences are MNHEY and SVGEGT. V trimming: 2 bases; J trimming: 2 bases; junction bases outside the gene matches: 1. CDR3 nucleotide sequence: TGTGCCAGCAGTTACAGCGGGGGGCCCTACAATGAGCAGTTCTTC. It codes for CASSYSGGPYNEQFF.

This chain's CDR3 is CASSVVAGETQYF. As DNA, the CDR3 is TGTGCCAGCAGCGTAGTAGCGGGGGAGACCCAGTACTTC. J is TRBJ2-5 and V is TRBV9; 8 bases fit TRBD2. CDR1 is SGDLS, CDR2 YYNGEE, per germline. Trimming took 0 bases from V and 5 from J; bases not matched to a gene: 0. The CDR3 totals 13 residues. Supplemented by reference TRBV9 and TRBJ2-5, the full variable domain reads DSGVTQTPKHLITATGQRVTLRCSPRSGDLSVYWYQQSLDQGLQFLIQYYNGEERAKGNILERFSAQQFPDLHSELNLSSLELGDSALYFCASSVVAGETQYFGPGTRLLVL.

This chain connects TRBV15 to TRBJ1-1; a weak D match, TRBD1 (5 bases). This CDR3 has 13 amino acids. Germline V gene data show CDR1 as LNHNV and CDR2 as YYDKDF (reference sequence). V lost 8 bases to trimming and J lost 7 bases, with 17 bases between them. The CDR3 DNA reads as TGTGCCACCGGGGGAGCTGGGCCGGGTGAAGCTTTCTTT. Encoded protein: CATGGAGPGEAFF. The variable domain in full, completed from reference TRBV15 and TRBJ1-1, reads DAMVIQNPRYQVTQFGKPVTLSCSQTLNHNVMYWYQQKSSQAPKLLFHYYDKDFNNEADTPDNFQSRRPNTSFCFLDIRSPGLGDTAMYLCATGGAGPGEAFFGQGTRLTVV.

About this clone: This specimen includes other DNA sequences encoding the same CDR3. The J gene is TRBJ1-1, the V gene TRBV30, with 9 nucleotides matching TRBD1. The germline gives CDR1 GTSNPN, CDR2 SVGIG (reference sequence). V shed 2 bases and J 3 bases; nucleotides not matched to a gene: 1. This CDR3 comprises 13 residues. The chain's CDR3 is CAWSRTGDTEAFF. As DNA, the CDR3 is TGTGCCTGGAGTAGGACAGGGGACACTGAAGCTTTCTTT.

This chain joins TRBV9 and TRBJ2-7; 8 positions agree with TRBD1. CDR3 length: 14 residues. V shed 3 bases, J shed 5 bases, and the junction held 7 bases outside the gene matches. Per the germline V gene, CDR1 is SGDLS and CDR2 is YYNGEE. CDR3 region: CASSAAGGSNEQYF. CDR3 coding DNA: TGTGCCAGCAGCGCCGCAGGGGGCTCGAACGAGCAGTACTTC.

Written as DNA, the CDR3 is TGTGCCAGCAGCCTACTCTCTGCTGGAAACACCATATATTTT. Protein sequence: CASSLLSAGNTIYF. The chain is built from TRBV6-6 and TRBJ1-3; D remains unclear. This CDR3 contains 14 residues. The V gene lost 6 bases and the J gene lost 2 bases, with 11 bases spanning the gap. The V gene's germline CDR1 is MNHNY and CDR2 SVGAGI (reference sequence).

This clone was seen once. The chain couples TRBV5-4 to TRBJ1-2, with a tentative D call TRBD1 (5 bases). V was cut by 1 base and J by 8 bases, with 15 bases left in between. CDR3 length: 14 amino acids. Germline lookup yields CDR1 SGHNT and CDR2 YYREEE (reference sequence). The CDR3 loop reads CASSLSSAGDGYTF. CDR3 coding DNA: TGTGCCAGCAGCTTGAGCTCTGCGGGGGACGGCTACACCTTC.

The chain recombines TRBV18 with TRBJ1-2; D is unclear. CDR3 length: 12 residues. Germline V CDR1 and CDR2: KGHSH, LQKENI. Trimming left V 6 bases short and J 4 bases short, with 9 bases between. CDR3 sequence: CASSPGIYGYTF. DNA of the CDR3: TGTGCCAGCTCCCCGGGGATCTATGGCTACACCTTC.

The V and J genes are TRBV24-1 and TRBJ2-1; a weak D match, TRBD2 (6 bases). Germline CDR1 KGHDR, CDR2 SFDVKD. This CDR3 has 16 residues. Trimming removed 4 bases from V and 10 bases from J, with 22 bases in between. The CDR3 sequence: CATSDPQAGFRGEQFF. The CDR3 bases are TGTGCCACCAGTGACCCACAAGCGGGTTTTCGCGGGGAGCAGTTCTTC.

The chain uses TRBV27 and TRBJ1-1, with D unclear. The CDR3 loop spans 15 amino acids. The germline V gene encodes CDR1 MNHEY and CDR2 SMNVEV (reference sequence). The V end was cut by 6 bases, the J end by 1 base, with 15 bases between. CDR3: CASRLRGLGNTEAFF. CDR3 nucleotides: TGTGCCAGCAGACTCCGAGGGTTAGGGAACACTGAAGCTTTCTTT.